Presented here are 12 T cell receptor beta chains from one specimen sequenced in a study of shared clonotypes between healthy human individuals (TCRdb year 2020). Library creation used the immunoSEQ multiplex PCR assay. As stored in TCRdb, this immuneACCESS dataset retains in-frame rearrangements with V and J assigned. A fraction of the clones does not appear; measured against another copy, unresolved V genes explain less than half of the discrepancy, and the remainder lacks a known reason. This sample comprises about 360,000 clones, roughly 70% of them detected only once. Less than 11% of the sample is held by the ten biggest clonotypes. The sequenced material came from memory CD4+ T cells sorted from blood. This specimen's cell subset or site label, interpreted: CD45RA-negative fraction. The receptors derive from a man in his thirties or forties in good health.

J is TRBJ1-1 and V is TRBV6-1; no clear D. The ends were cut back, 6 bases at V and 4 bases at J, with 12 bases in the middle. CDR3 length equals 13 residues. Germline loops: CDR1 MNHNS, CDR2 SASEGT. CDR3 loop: CASSWGGLTEAFF. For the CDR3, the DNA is TGTGCCAGCAGCTGGGGAGGGCTCACTGAAGCTTTCTTT.

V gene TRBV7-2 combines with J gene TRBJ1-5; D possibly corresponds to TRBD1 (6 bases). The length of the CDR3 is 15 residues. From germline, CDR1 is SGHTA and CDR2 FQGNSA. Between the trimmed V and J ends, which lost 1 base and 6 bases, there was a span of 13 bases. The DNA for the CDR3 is TGTGCCAGCAGCTTAGGCAGGGGAAATGGTCAGCCCCAGCATTTT. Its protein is CASSLGRGNGQPQHF. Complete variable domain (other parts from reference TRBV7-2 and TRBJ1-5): GAGVSQSPSNKVTEKGKDVELRCDPISGHTALYWYRQSLGQGLEFLIYFQGNSAPDKSGLPSDRFSAERTGGSVSTLTIQRTQQEDSAVYLCASSLGRGNGQPQHFGDGTRLSIL.

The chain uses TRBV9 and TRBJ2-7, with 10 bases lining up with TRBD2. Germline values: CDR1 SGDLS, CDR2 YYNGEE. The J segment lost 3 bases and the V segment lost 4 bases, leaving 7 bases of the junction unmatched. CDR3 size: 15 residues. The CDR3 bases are TGTGCCAGCAGCTTAGACGCTAGCGGGGGCTACGAGCAGTACTTC. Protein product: CASSLDASGGYEQYF. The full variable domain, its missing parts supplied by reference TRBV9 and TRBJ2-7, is DSGVTQTPKHLITATGQRVTLRCSPRSGDLSVYWYQQSLDQGLQFLIQYYNGEERAKGNILERFSAQQFPDLHSELNLSSLELGDSALYFCASSLDASGGYEQYFGPGTRLTVT.

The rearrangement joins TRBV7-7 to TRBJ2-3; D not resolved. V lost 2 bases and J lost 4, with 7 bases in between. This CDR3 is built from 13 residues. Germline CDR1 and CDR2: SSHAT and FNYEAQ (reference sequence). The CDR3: CASSLIPSDTQYF. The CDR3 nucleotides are TGTGCCAGCAGCTTAATCCCCTCAGATACGCAGTATTTT.

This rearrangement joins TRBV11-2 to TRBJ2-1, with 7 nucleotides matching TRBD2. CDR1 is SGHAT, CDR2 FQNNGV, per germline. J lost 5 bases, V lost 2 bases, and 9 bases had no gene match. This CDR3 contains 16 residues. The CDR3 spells CASSLLGGSVHNEQFF. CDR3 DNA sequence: TGTGCCAGCAGCTTATTAGGCGGGAGTGTGCACAATGAGCAGTTCTTC. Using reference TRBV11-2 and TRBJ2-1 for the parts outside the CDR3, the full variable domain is EAGVAQSPRYKIIEKRQSVAFWCNPISGHATLYWYQQILGQGPKLLIQFQNNGVVDDSQLPKDRFSAERLKGVDSTLKIQPAKLEDSAVYLCASSLLGGSVHNEQFFGPGTRLTVL.

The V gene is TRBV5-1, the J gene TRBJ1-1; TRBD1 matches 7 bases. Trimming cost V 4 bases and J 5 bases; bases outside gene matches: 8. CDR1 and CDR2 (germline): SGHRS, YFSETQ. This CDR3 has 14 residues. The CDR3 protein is CASSKRQGVTEAFF. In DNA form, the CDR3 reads TGCGCCAGCAGCAAGAGACAGGGAGTAACTGAAGCTTTCTTT.

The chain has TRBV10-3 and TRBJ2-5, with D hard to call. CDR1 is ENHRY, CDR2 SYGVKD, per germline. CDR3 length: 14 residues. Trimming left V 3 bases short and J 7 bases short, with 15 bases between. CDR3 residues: CAISDGSGMGTQYF. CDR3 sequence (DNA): TGTGCCATCAGTGACGGTAGTGGGATGGGGACCCAGTACTTC.

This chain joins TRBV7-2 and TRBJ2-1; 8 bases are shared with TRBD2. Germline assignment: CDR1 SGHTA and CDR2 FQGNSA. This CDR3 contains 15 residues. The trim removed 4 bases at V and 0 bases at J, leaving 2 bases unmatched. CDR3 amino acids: CASSSLAGSYNEQFF. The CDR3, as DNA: TGTGCCAGCAGCTCTCTAGCGGGCTCCTACAATGAGCAGTTCTTC. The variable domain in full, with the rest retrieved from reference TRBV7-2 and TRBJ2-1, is GAGVSQSPSNKVTEKGKDVELRCDPISGHTALYWYRQSLGQGLEFLIYFQGNSAPDKSGLPSDRFSAERTGGSVSTLTIQRTQQEDSAVYLCASSSLAGSYNEQFFGPGTRLTVL.

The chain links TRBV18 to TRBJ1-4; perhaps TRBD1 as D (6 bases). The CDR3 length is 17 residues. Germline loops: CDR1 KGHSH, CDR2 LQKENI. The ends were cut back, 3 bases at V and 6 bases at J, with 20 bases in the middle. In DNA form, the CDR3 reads TGTGCCAGCTCACCGTACCTCGCGGAGGGGGGCTATGAAAAACTGTTTTTT. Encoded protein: CASSPYLAEGGYEKLFF.

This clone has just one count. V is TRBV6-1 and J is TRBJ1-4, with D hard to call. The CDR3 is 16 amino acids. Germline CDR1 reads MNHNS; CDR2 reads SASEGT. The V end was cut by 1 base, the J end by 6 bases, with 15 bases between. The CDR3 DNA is TGTGCCAGCAGTGAAGATAGCGGACGGGTTTATGAAAAACTGTTTTTT. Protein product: CASSEDSGRVYEKLFF.

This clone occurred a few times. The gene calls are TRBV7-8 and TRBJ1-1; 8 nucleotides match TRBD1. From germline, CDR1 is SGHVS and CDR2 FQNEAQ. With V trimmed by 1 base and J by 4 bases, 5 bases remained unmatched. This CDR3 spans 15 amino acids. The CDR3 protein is CASSLGTGRITEAFF. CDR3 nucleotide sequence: TGTGCCAGCAGCTTAGGGACAGGGAGGATCACTGAAGCTTTCTTT.

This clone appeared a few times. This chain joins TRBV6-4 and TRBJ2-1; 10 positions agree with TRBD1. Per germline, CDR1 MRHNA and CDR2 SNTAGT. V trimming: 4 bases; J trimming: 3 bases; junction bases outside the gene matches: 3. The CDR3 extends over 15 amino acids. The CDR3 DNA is TGTGCCAGCAGTGGTCGGACAGGGGGCTACAATGAGCAGTTCTTC. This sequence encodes CASSGRTGGYNEQFF.